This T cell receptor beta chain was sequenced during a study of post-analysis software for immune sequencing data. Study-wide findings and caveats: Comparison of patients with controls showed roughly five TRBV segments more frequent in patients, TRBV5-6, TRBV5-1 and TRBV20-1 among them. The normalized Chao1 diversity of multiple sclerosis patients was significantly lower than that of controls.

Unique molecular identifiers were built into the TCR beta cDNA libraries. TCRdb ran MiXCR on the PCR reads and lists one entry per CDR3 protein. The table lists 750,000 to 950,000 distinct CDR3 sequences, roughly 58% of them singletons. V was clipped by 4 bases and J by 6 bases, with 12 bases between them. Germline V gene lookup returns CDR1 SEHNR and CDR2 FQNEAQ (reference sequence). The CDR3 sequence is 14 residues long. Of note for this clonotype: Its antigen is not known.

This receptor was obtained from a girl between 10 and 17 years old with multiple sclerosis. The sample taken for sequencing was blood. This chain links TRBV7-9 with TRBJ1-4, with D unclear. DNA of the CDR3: TGTGCCAGCAGCTCCCGTAAAGTTTATGAAAAACTGTTTTTT. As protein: CASSSRKVYEKLFF.